These 20 T cell receptor beta chains came from one sample sequenced in a study of OX40 agonist ivuxolimab in advanced cancers. TCRdb's copy holds only in-frame clones and misses some; the assay was immunoSEQ multiplex PCR. This table has tens of thousands of clones, about 90% appearing once. This specimen consisted of CD4+ or CD8+ T cells sorted from blood, obtained in a trial of the OX40 agonist ivuxolimab. All receptors come from an adult with an advanced solid tumor such as melanoma, head and neck, liver or kidney cancer.

The J gene is TRBJ2-1, the V gene TRBV28; D is uncertain. V was cut by 4 bases and J by 8 bases, with 12 bases left in between. Germline CDR1 and CDR2: MDHEN and SYDVKM. The CDR3 is 13 residues long. As DNA, the CDR3 is TGTGCCAGCAGTTCACCTCTAGGTTATGAGCAGTTCTTC. It translates to CASSSPLGYEQFF.

V is TRBV7-9 and J is TRBJ1-4; 9 bases fit TRBD1. The V gene's germline CDR1 is SEHNR and CDR2 FQNEAQ (reference sequence). The V and J ends lost 5 bases and 5 bases, in that order; junction bases with no gene match: 6. The CDR3 runs 15 residues. This CDR3 reads CASSTTGGGNEKLFF. The DNA of the CDR3 is TGTGCCAGCAGCACCACAGGGGGCGGGAATGAAAAACTGTTTTTT.

This chain joins TRBV7-6 and TRBJ2-7; D may match TRBD1 or TRBD2 (5 bases each). Germline V lookup: CDR1 SGHVS, CDR2 FNYEAQ. The CDR3 extends over 14 amino acids. Trimming shortened V by 6 bases and J by 2 bases, and 14 bases separated the two germline ends. CDR3 sequence: CASSNGDLTYEQYF. The CDR3 DNA sequence: TGTGCCAGCAGTAACGGGGACCTAACCTACGAGCAGTACTTC.

The gene calls are TRBV28 and TRBJ2-5; D is unclear. The CDR3 contains 17 residues. Germline V gene lookup returns CDR1 MDHEN and CDR2 SYDVKM. V was pared by 1 base and J by 4 bases, with 19 bases between. CDR3 sequence reads: CASSLFVGQALGETQYF. Here the CDR3 DNA reads TGTGCCAGCAGTTTATTTGTCGGGCAGGCCCTAGGAGAGACCCAGTACTTC. Complete variable domain (other parts from reference TRBV28 and TRBJ2-5): DVKVTQSSRYLVKRTGEKVFLECVQDMDHENMFWYRQDPGLGLRLIYFSYDVKMKEKGDIPEGYSVSREKKERFSLILESASTNQTSMYLCASSLFVGQALGETQYFGPGTRLLVL.

This chain connects TRBV27 to TRBJ1-1; possible D gene TRBD1, 5 bases. CDR1 and CDR2 (germline): MNHEY, SMNVEV (reference sequence). The CDR3 runs 13 residues. The germline V and J ends were trimmed by 5 bases and 8 bases, with 15 bases remaining between them. CDR3 sequence reads: CASSLGGGREAFF. The CDR3 bases are TGTGCCAGCAGTCTAGGTGGGGGTAGGGAAGCTTTCTTT.

The chain joins TRBV2 to TRBJ2-7; weak D call: TRBD1 (5 bases). V gave up 7 bases and J gave up 4 bases, with 17 bases separating them. CDR1 is SNHLY, CDR2 FYNNEI, per germline. The CDR3 sequence is 14 residues long. The CDR3 protein is CASTPWQGPYEQYF. Here the CDR3 DNA reads TGTGCCAGCACCCCCTGGCAGGGCCCATACGAGCAGTACTTC. Supplemented by reference TRBV2 and TRBJ2-7, the full variable domain reads EPEVTQTPSHQVTQMGQEVILRCVPISNHLYFYWYRQILGQKVEFLVSFYNNEISEKSEIFDDQFSVERPDGSNFTLKIRSTKLEDSAMYFCASTPWQGPYEQYFGPGTRLTVT.

The V and J genes are TRBV19 and TRBJ1-1; D perhaps matches TRBD1 (5 bases). This CDR3 is built from 14 residues. The germline CDR1 and CDR2 sequences are LNHDA and SQIVND (reference sequence). The germline V and J ends were trimmed by 10 bases and 4 bases, with 19 bases remaining between them. The CDR3 nucleotides read TGTGCCACTCACGATGGCAGGGTGAGCACTGAAGCTTTCTTT. This gives the protein CATHDGRVSTEAFF.

CDR3 residues: CASSQGSRQGTYEQYF. DNA of the CDR3: TGTGCCAGCAGCCAAGGATCCAGACAGGGAACCTACGAGCAGTACTTC. The chain has TRBV4-2 and TRBJ2-7, with 7 bases lining up with TRBD1. Germline V gives CDR1 LGHNA, CDR2 YNFKEQ. The trim removed 1 base at V and 2 bases at J, leaving 8 bases unmatched. The CDR3 runs to 16 residues.

The gene calls are TRBV2 and TRBJ2-1; no clear D. The V and J ends lost 1 base and 4 bases respectively, with 5 bases between them. Germline V gives CDR1 SNHLY, CDR2 FYNNEI. There are 13 residues in the CDR3. CDR3 amino acids: CASSEVGYNEQFF. The CDR3 DNA sequence: TGTGCCAGCAGTGAAGTCGGTTACAATGAGCAGTTCTTC.

The chain has TRBV5-4 and TRBJ2-1, with 10 bases that match TRBD2. Germline V gene data show CDR1 as SGHNT and CDR2 as YYREEE (reference sequence). Trimming at V came to 5 bases and at J to 7 bases, leaving 9 bases not matched to a gene. There are 15 residues in the CDR3. The CDR3 reads CASSFLAGEGNEQFF. As DNA, the CDR3 is TGTGCCAGCAGTTTCCTAGCGGGAGAGGGAAATGAGCAGTTCTTC.

The chain has TRBV6-6 and TRBJ1-4; D is undetermined. In germline, CDR1 is MNHNY, CDR2 SVGAGI (reference sequence). Trimming removed 5 bases at V and 0 bases at J, with 7 bases between. This CDR3 is built from 14 residues. CDR3 region: CASSKAATNEKLFF. The CDR3, as DNA: TGTGCCAGCAGTAAGGCGGCAACTAATGAAAAACTGTTTTTT.

The chain employs TRBV5-6 and TRBJ2-1; no reliable D call. Germline V gives CDR1 SGHDT, CDR2 YYEEEE. The CDR3 loop spans 12 amino acids. Trimming stripped 2 bases from V and 3 bases from J, with 3 bases between. In DNA, the CDR3 is TGTGCCAGCAGCTTTTACTACAATGAGCAGTTCTTC. It codes for CASSFYYNEQFF.

The chain employs TRBV5-5 and TRBJ1-1; D call uncertain. Trimming pared 3 bases from V and 3 bases from J, leaving 12 bases between. Germline V gene data show CDR1 as SGHKS and CDR2 as YYEKEE (reference sequence). The CDR3 contains 14 residues. CDR3 sequence: CASSSPWEYTEAFF. In DNA, the CDR3 is TGTGCCAGCAGCTCCCCCTGGGAGTACACTGAAGCTTTCTTT.

The chain is built from TRBV2 and TRBJ2-1; 7 bases are a match to TRBD2. The CDR3 has 10 residues. Germline CDR1 reads SNHLY; CDR2 reads FYNNEI. The CDR3 sequence: CAGGSNEQFF. CDR3 nucleotide sequence: TGTGCGGGGGGGAGCAATGAGCAGTTCTTC.

The chain links TRBV6-5 to TRBJ2-3; possible D gene TRBD1, 5 bases. Germline CDR1 and CDR2: MNHEY and SVGAGI. Between the trimmed V and J ends, which lost 5 bases and 6 bases, there was a span of 18 bases. CDR3 length: 15 residues. CDR3 in amino acids: CASSPWTPVTDTQYF. The CDR3, as DNA: TGTGCCAGCAGTCCTTGGACACCGGTGACGGATACGCAGTATTTT.

The V and J genes are TRBV5-1 and TRBJ1-1; D ambiguous. From germline, CDR1 is SGHRS and CDR2 YFSETQ. Deletions cut 0 bases from V and 1 base from J, with 7 bases between. This CDR3 has 14 residues. CDR3 sequence (DNA): TGCGCCAGCAGCTTGGACAGCCAGAACACTGAAGCTTTCTTT. Protein: CASSLDSQNTEAFF.

Only a few counts were recorded for this clone. The V and J genes are TRBV6-5 and TRBJ1-2, with a possible D match to TRBD1 (6 bases). This CDR3 has 15 residues. V shed 0 bases and J shed 0 bases, with 8 bases lying between them. The germline V gene has CDR1 MNHEY and CDR2 SVGAGI. The CDR3 is CASSYSGQPNYGYTF. In DNA, the CDR3 is TGTGCCAGCAGTTACTCCGGACAGCCTAACTATGGCTACACCTTC.

CDR3 nucleotide sequence: TGCGCCAGCAGCACTATGACTAGCTTTGAGACCCAGTACTTC. As protein: CASSTMTSFETQYF. The V gene is TRBV5-1, the J gene TRBJ2-5; TRBD2 matches at 7 bases. The V gene's germline CDR1 is SGHRS and CDR2 YFSETQ. The V segment lost 4 bases and the J segment 5 bases; nucleotides outside the gene matches: 8. The CDR3 extends over 14 amino acids.

The chain is built from TRBV6-1 and TRBJ2-3; possibly TRBD1 for D (5 bases). The CDR3 has 12 amino acids. The V gene lost 4 bases and the J gene lost 6 bases, with 8 bases spanning the gap. Germline values: CDR1 MNHNS, CDR2 SASEGT. The CDR3 here is CASSGWGDTQYF. DNA of the CDR3: TGTGCCAGCAGTGGTTGGGGCGATACGCAGTATTTT.

The chain employs TRBV11-2 and TRBJ1-4; 9 bases match TRBD1. Unmatched junction bases numbered 3, after V lost 4 bases and J lost 6 bases. CDR3 length: 14 amino acids. CDR1 and CDR2 from the germline V gene are SGHAT and FQNNGV. CDR3 sequence (DNA): TGTGCCAGCAGCTCTACAGGGGGCGATGAAAAACTGTTTTTT. Its protein product is CASSSTGGDEKLFF. Variable domain in full (rest from reference TRBV11-2 and TRBJ1-4): EAGVAQSPRYKIIEKRQSVAFWCNPISGHATLYWYQQILGQGPKLLIQFQNNGVVDDSQLPKDRFSAERLKGVDSTLKIQPAKLEDSAVYLCASSSTGGDEKLFFGSGTQLSVL.